What follows describes a single T cell receptor beta chain. This clonotype occurred a few times. Its antigen remains undetermined. No per-base quality is available; no much larger clone lies one base away. PBMCs were isolated by Ficoll-Paque density gradient centrifugation. Instrument used: Illumina NovaSeq 6000. TCRalpha and TCRbeta cDNA libraries were constructed by 5'RACE with constant-segment primers, with sample barcodes and unique molecular identifiers being introduced. Trizol reagent was used to extract RNA from every sample. Library amplification was performed in two PCR steps, and a second sample barcode and Illumina TruSeq adapters were introduced in the second step. The libraries were sequenced on an Illumina NovaSeq using 2 x 150 bp paired-end reads. As for the authors' bioinformatics: Demultiplexing of reads and collapsing into UMI-guided consensus sequences were performed with migec v1.2.7. Using mixcr v2.1.11, UMI consensuses were aligned to TRA and TRB V and J templates and then assembled into clonotypes. A clonotype was counted as expanded or contracted only when both edgeR and NoisET called the clonotype significant, with the noise models trained on biological replicates. For edgeR calls, the cutoffs were a false discovery rate-adjusted p below 0.01 and a log2 fold-change threshold of 1. As an exploratory analysis of dynamics, max-normalized trajectories of the 1000 most abundant clonotypes were examined by PCA with hierarchical clustering. Separately sequenced CD4+ and CD8+ repertoires were used to assign a CD4 or CD8 phenotype to each responding clone. TCRdb ran its own pipeline on the public reads, namely fastp trimming at Q25 and MiXCR clone calling, and kept in-frame beta chains. When rows share a CDR3 protein, they turn into one entry using the most common DNA and genes. Here the V and J calls rest on TCRdb's processing, not on the authors' analysis. This sample lists roughly 350,000 distinct CDR3 sequences; 12% to 15% were detected once. The top ten clonotypes cover 22% of the sample.

These data come from a study of T-cell memory formation after mild COVID-19 (dated by TCRdb to 2020 to 2022). Regarding the study in general: Most TCR sequence clusters were specific to one of the two donors. In a couple of donors, T-cell clones that expanded and contracted after mild COVID-19 were tracked by sequencing TCRalpha and TCRbeta repertoires over time. The cohort comprised two young, previously healthy adult volunteers, one female and one male.

The germline V and J ends show losses of 4 bases and 1 base respectively, and no gene match explains 4 bases of the junction. The CDR3 spans 14 residues, from the cysteine through the phenylalanine. Of all the DNA, just the CDR3 is kept, 42 bases in frame from base 1. CDR1 and CDR2 were assigned from the germline V gene as SQVTM and ANQGSEA. Here is what the overall study found, with its caveats: From day 15 to 85, contracting clones showed balanced CD4/CD8 phenotypes, whereas a second wave of clones that expanded from day 15 to 37 leaned towards CD4+. Contracting CD4+ clones turned up mainly in the CM and EM memory subsets, whereas EMRA was where CD8+ clones were enriched. SARS-CoV-2 specificity of the second-wave clones peaking on day 37 was not confirmed. The detection of some responding clones in pre-infection memory suggests that pre-existing cross-reactive memory T cells joined the SARS-CoV-2 response. The study included only a couple of mild cases, and larger cohorts that include severe cases with pre-infection samples were judged to be necessary.

The sequence was collected from a young man who had mild COVID-19 (a few samples of this study predate the infection). The sample titles of this study are shuffled in the database, so cell type and time point are left out; the donor was told from shared clones. Sequencing was carried out using PBMCs or a T cell subset sorted from them (not recorded which). Recombination connected TRBV29-1 to TRBJ1-3, and 7 junction bases match TRBD1. Read as DNA, the sequence is TGCAGCGTTGGGACAGGTCGGTCTGGAAACACCATATATTTT. Its product reads: CSVGTGRSGNTIYF.